Below, 26 T cell receptor beta chains from the same sample are listed, as sequenced in a study of beta chain features in type 1 diabetes. Expressed TCRB transcripts were sequenced because the entire RNA isolate underwent reverse transcription. Method: immunoSEQ multiplex PCR; TCRdb's copy keeps in-frame clones and lacks some. The sample carries 900,000 or so clones, about 17% recorded once. What was sequenced was naive CD4+ T cells from blood. The receptors were sampled from a woman under 30 in good health.

The V call is TRBV5-1, the J call TRBJ2-2; 10 bases align to TRBD2. The CDR3 consists of 15 residues. Germline CDR1 and CDR2: SGHRS and YFSETQ. J was trimmed by 7 bases and V by 4 bases; bases with no gene match: 7. In DNA form, the CDR3 reads TGCGCCAGCAGCACCCTAGCGGGAGCGGGCGGGGAGCTGTTTTTT. As protein: CASSTLAGAGGELFF.

V gene TRBV13 combines with J gene TRBJ2-5, with a weak D call TRBD1 (6 bases). Germline values: CDR1 PRHDT, CDR2 FYEKMQ (reference sequence). This CDR3 spans 14 amino acids. Between the trimmed V and J ends, which lost 5 bases and 4 bases, there was a span of 14 bases. CDR3 coding DNA: TGTGCCAGCAGCGCTCGACAGGTATCAGAGACCCAGTACTTC. It codes for CASSARQVSETQYF.

This rearrangement joins TRBV14 to TRBJ2-7, with no clear D. The germline CDR1 and CDR2 sequences are SGHDN and FVKESK. CDR3 length: 13 amino acids. V was trimmed by 4 bases and J by 0 bases, leaving 7 bases between them. This CDR3 is CASSPLNSYEQYF. As DNA, the CDR3 is TGTGCCAGCAGCCCTCTGAACTCCTACGAGCAGTACTTC.

This clone turned up a few times. J is TRBJ2-3 and V is TRBV14; D is unclear. Germline CDR1 reads SGHDN; CDR2 reads FVKESK. V gave up 4 bases and J gave up 5 bases, with 7 bases separating them. The CDR3 contains 12 residues. This chain's CDR3 is CASSRRLDTQYF. CDR3 nucleotides: TGTGCCAGCAGCCGGCGACTAGATACGCAGTATTTT.

A few counts support this clone. This CDR3 is CASSLVGGPRQYF. In DNA form, the CDR3 reads TGTGCCAGCAGCCTAGTGGGAGGGCCGAGGCAGTACTTC. This chain links TRBV14 with TRBJ2-7; 7 bases match TRBD2. Losses at the gene ends were 4 bases for V and 9 bases for J; bases not matched to a gene: 9. In germline, CDR1 is SGHDN, CDR2 FVKESK. The CDR3 sequence is 13 residues long.

This clone was seen a handful of times. The chain recombines TRBV29-1 with TRBJ1-1, with D perhaps TRBD1 (5 bases). V was trimmed by 5 bases and J by 0 bases, leaving 22 bases between them. Germline CDR1 SQVTM, CDR2 ANQGSEA. The CDR3 sequence is 17 residues long. The CDR3: CSVHKVKTGTVNTEAFF. The CDR3 nucleotides read TGCAGCGTTCATAAAGTGAAAACCGGGACGGTGAACACTGAAGCTTTCTTT.

V usage is TRBV7-8 and J usage is TRBJ1-1; D is unclear. Trimming took off 6 bases at V and 1 base at J, with 12 bases between the two ends. The CDR3 covers 14 residues. CDR1 is SGHVS and CDR2 is FQNEAQ in the germline V gene. In nucleotides, the CDR3 is TGTGCCAGCAGGATAGGGTCCAGGAACACTGAAGCTTTCTTT. The encoded protein is CASRIGSRNTEAFF.

The chain is built from TRBV5-5 and TRBJ1-2; 11 bases align to TRBD1. This CDR3 region has 15 residues. V was pared by 4 bases and J by 3 bases, with 5 bases of the junction left unmatched. Germline CDR1 is SGHKS and CDR2 is YYEKEE (reference sequence). Here the CDR3 DNA reads TGTGCCAGCAGCGGCGGACAGGGGGCGGACTATGGCTACACCTTC. Protein: CASSGGQGADYGYTF.

The rearrangement links TRBV6-1 to TRBJ2-3; D unclear. This CDR3 contains 10 residues. Germline loops: CDR1 MNHNS, CDR2 SASEGT. V lost 4 bases and J 6 bases, leaving 2 bases between the germline ends. The CDR3 sequence: CASSVDTQYF. CDR3 bases: TGTGCCAGCAGTGTTGATACGCAGTATTTT.

This clone was observed a few times. V gene TRBV19 combines with J gene TRBJ2-2, with unresolved D. Trimming cost V 3 bases and J 7 bases, with 9 bases left between them. Germline V lookup: CDR1 LNHDA, CDR2 SQIVND (reference sequence). The CDR3 loop spans 13 amino acids. DNA of the CDR3: TGTGCCAGTAGTATGCAGGCTATCGGGGAGCTGTTTTTT. The encoded protein is CASSMQAIGELFF.

This chain links TRBV5-8 with TRBJ1-5; 8 positions match TRBD1. The V and J ends lost 0 bases and 1 base, in that order; junction bases with no gene match: 9. The CDR3 covers 18 residues. The V gene's germline CDR1 is SGHTS and CDR2 YDEGEE. CDR3 sequence reads: CASSLVRRTGTSNQPQHF. DNA for the CDR3: TGTGCCAGCAGCTTGGTTCGTCGGACAGGGACGAGCAATCAGCCCCAGCATTTT.

The chain carries TRBV9 and TRBJ2-7; D might be TRBD2 (5 bases). CDR3 length: 15 amino acids. Germline V gives CDR1 SGDLS, CDR2 YYNGEE. Trimming pared 4 bases from V and 2 bases from J, leaving 16 bases between. CDR3 residues: CASSPRGGSPYEQYF. Here the CDR3 DNA reads TGTGCCAGCAGCCCCCGTGGTGGGAGCCCCTACGAGCAGTACTTC. Variable domain in full (rest from reference TRBV9 and TRBJ2-7): DSGVTQTPKHLITATGQRVTLRCSPRSGDLSVYWYQQSLDQGLQFLIQYYNGEERAKGNILERFSAQQFPDLHSELNLSSLELGDSALYFCASSPRGGSPYEQYFGPGTRLTVT.

This clone showed up just a few times. This chain connects TRBV2 to TRBJ1-2; no reliable D call. The CDR3 has 12 amino acids. Germline CDR1 and CDR2: SNHLY and FYNNEI. V was pared by 6 bases and J by 3 bases, with 8 bases between. The DNA of the CDR3 is TGTGCCAGCAGGGCAGAGGACTATGGCTACACCTTC. Translation: CASRAEDYGYTF. Drawing the rest from reference TRBV2 and TRBJ1-2, the complete variable domain is EPEVTQTPSHQVTQMGQEVILRCVPISNHLYFYWYRQILGQKVEFLVSFYNNEISEKSEIFDDQFSVERPDGSNFTLKIRSTKLEDSAMYFCASRAEDYGYTFGSGTRLTVV.

The chain combines TRBV28 with TRBJ2-7; D is perhaps TRBD2 (5 bases). CDR3 length: 14 residues. Germline values: CDR1 MDHEN, CDR2 SYDVKM. Trimming left V 2 bases short and J 2 bases short, with 10 bases between. The CDR3 protein is CASSLEGSPYEQYF. CDR3 in DNA: TGTGCCAGCAGTTTAGAAGGGAGCCCCTACGAGCAGTACTTC.

This clone was counted only a few times. The chain employs TRBV28 and TRBJ2-6; D might be TRBD1 or TRBD2, each matching 5 bases. In germline, CDR1 is MDHEN, CDR2 SYDVKM. The ends were cut back, 6 bases at V and 0 bases at J, with 18 bases in the middle. This CDR3 is 18 amino acids long. Here the CDR3 DNA reads TGTGCCAGCAGCGTTAGGTGGGGACGATTCTCTGGGGCCAACGTCCTGACTTTC. Residues: CASSVRWGRFSGANVLTF.

This clone was picked up a small number of times. This rearrangement joins TRBV7-2 to TRBJ2-5; no clear D gene. The DNA end is more similar to TRBJ2-7, so the J call may be wrong. Germline CDR1 reads SGHTA; CDR2 reads FQGNSA. The CDR3 has 13 amino acids. Here the CDR3 reads CASSSTRIYEQYF. Written as DNA, the CDR3 is TGTGCCAGCAGCTCTACTCGGATCTACGAGCAGTACTTC.

This clone has only a few counts. This chain joins TRBV6-6 and TRBJ2-3; 13 positions agree with TRBD2. The CDR3 has 16 amino acids. V dropped 6 bases and J dropped 2; count of bases not matched to a gene: 5. Germline lookup yields CDR1 MNHNY and CDR2 SVGAGI (reference sequence). The CDR3 sequence is CASSPTSGRDTDTQYF. CDR3 sequence (DNA): TGTGCCAGCAGCCCAACTAGCGGGAGGGACACAGATACGCAGTATTTT.

This chain connects TRBV2 to TRBJ2-5, with D maybe TRBD2 (6 bases). Germline-derived CDR1 and CDR2 are SNHLY and FYNNEI. The CDR3 extends over 15 amino acids. The V end was cut by 6 bases, the J end by 5 bases, with 19 bases between. This CDR3 reads CASRKEGVPRETQYF. The CDR3 DNA reads TGTGCCAGCAGGAAGGAGGGAGTCCCGAGGGAGACCCAGTACTTC.

The chain couples TRBV19 to TRBJ1-5; 9 positions agree with TRBD1. Trimming removed 5 bases from V and 5 bases from J; junction bases left unmatched: 4. CDR3 length: 14 amino acids. Looked up from germline, CDR1 is LNHDA and CDR2 is SQIVND (reference sequence). CDR3 loop: CASSLTGGYQPQHF. The CDR3 bases are TGTGCCAGTAGTCTGACAGGGGGGTATCAGCCCCAGCATTTT.

The chain joins TRBV10-3 to TRBJ1-2; 8 bases map to TRBD1. V dropped 3 bases and J dropped 8; count of bases not matched to a gene: 8. The V gene's germline CDR1 is ENHRY and CDR2 SYGVKD. The CDR3 is 14 residues long. The CDR3 reads CAISDPGQGHGYTF. The DNA for the CDR3 is TGTGCCATCAGTGACCCCGGACAGGGACACGGCTACACCTTC.

The chain carries TRBV5-4 and TRBJ2-5; a possible D gene is TRBD2 (6 bases). Trimming pared 4 bases from V and 5 bases from J, leaving 24 bases between. The germline V gene has CDR1 SGHNT and CDR2 YYREEE (reference sequence). The CDR3 has 17 residues. CDR3 sequence: CASSPGGRRASRETQYF. The CDR3, as DNA: TGTGCCAGCAGCCCGGGCGGTCGGAGGGCCAGTCGGGAGACCCAGTACTTC.

This clone has a handful of counts. The V and J genes are TRBV18 and TRBJ1-5; no firm D call. V was trimmed by 2 bases and J by 1 base, leaving 6 bases between them. CDR3 length: 14 residues. CDR1 KGHSH and CDR2 LQKENI come from the germline V gene. The CDR3 loop reads CASSPIQSNQPQHF. The CDR3 DNA follows: TGTGCCAGCTCACCAATACAGAGCAATCAGCCCCAGCATTTT.

This clone was counted only a few times. The chain employs TRBV7-9 and TRBJ1-1; 7 nucleotides agree with TRBD1. This CDR3 region has 12 residues. CDR1 SEHNR and CDR2 FQNEAQ come from the germline V gene (reference sequence). V dropped 1 base and J dropped 11; count of bases not matched to a gene: 4. In nucleotides, the CDR3 is TGTGCCAGCAGCTTAGTAGACAGGGAGGCTTTCTTT. It encodes CASSLVDREAFF.

The chain links TRBV7-2 to TRBJ2-1; D call uncertain. The CDR3 totals 14 residues. Trimming left V 5 bases short and J 2 bases short, with 10 bases between. Per germline, CDR1 SGHTA and CDR2 FQGNSA. This chain's CDR3 is CASSPPGAYNEQFF. In nucleotides, the CDR3 is TGTGCCAGCAGCCCGCCCGGAGCCTACAATGAGCAGTTCTTC.

CDR3 DNA: TGTGCCAGCAGCCAAGACCCGGGACAGGGGGTATGGTGGAACACTGAAGCTTTCTTT. Its translation: CASSQDPGQGVWWNTEAFF. V usage is TRBV4-2 and J usage is TRBJ1-1; 11 positions agree with TRBD1. Per the germline V gene, CDR1 is LGHNA and CDR2 is YNFKEQ. The CDR3 has 19 residues. Germline trimming cut 0 bases from V and 1 base from J; bases unmatched to any gene: 10.

The chain links TRBV28 to TRBJ1-5; no reliable D call. There are 12 residues in the CDR3. The V gene lost 5 bases and the J gene lost 9 bases, with 11 bases spanning the gap. Germline-derived CDR1 and CDR2 are MDHEN and SYDVKM. The CDR3 here is CASSTLVGPQHF. The DNA of the CDR3 is TGTGCCAGCAGTACTCTTGTAGGGCCCCAGCATTTT.